These T cell receptor beta chains were read from a single sample in a study of CD8 T cells in ankylosing spondylitis. In TCRdb, the 5' RACE reads were re-called with MiXCR into one record per CDR3 protein. The table has some 450,000 distinct CDR3 sequences, roughly 17% seen once. Sequencing used blood, either unsorted or a sorted T cell fraction (not recorded which). The receptors derive from a male donor with ankylosing spondylitis. Each CDR3 is given with its conserved first and last residue. The D gene is left open where the match is weak. Clone size is not always given. Where it is, it says once, few, many or a class for expanded clones.

J: TRBJ2-5; D: NA; size: few; V: TRBV15; DNA: TGTGCCACCAGCAGAGATTCTACCCCACAAGAGACCCAGTACTTC; CDR3: CATSRDSTPQETQYF
J: TRBJ2-3; D: TRBD2; size: many; V: TRBV20-1; DNA: TGCAGTGTGGGAGCGGGGGGGACAGATACGCAGTATTTT; CDR3: CSVGAGGTDTQYF
J: TRBJ2-7; D: NA; size: NA; V: TRBV3-1; DNA: TGTGCCAGCAGCCAACCGGGAGTTGGAGGCGAGCAGTACTTC; CDR3: CASSQPGVGGEQYF
J: TRBJ2-7; D: NA; size: NA; V: TRBV6-6; DNA: TGTGCCAGCGGTCTTAGCTCCTACGAGCAGTACTTC; CDR3: CASGLSSYEQYF
J: TRBJ2-7; D: NA; size: NA; V: TRBV6-7; DNA: TGTACCAGCAGTTACTCGCACTACGAACACATGACAGGTAACTCCTACGAGCAGTACTTC; CDR3: CTSSYSHYEHMTGNSYEQYF
J: TRBJ2-3; D: NA; size: NA; V: TRBV19; DNA: TGTGCCAGTAGTCCGCAGGGCCCAGATACGCAGTATTTT; CDR3: CASSPQGPDTQYF
J: TRBJ2-1; D: NA; size: many; V: TRBV29-1; DNA: TGCAGCGGTAAGAAATCCTACAATGAGCAGTTCTTC; CDR3: CSGKKSYNEQFF
J: TRBJ1-2; D: NA; size: NA; V: TRBV7-2; DNA: TGTGCCAGCACCCAGGGGCCGGGCTATGGCTACACCTTC; CDR3: CASTQGPGYGYTF
J: TRBJ2-1; D: NA; size: many; V: TRBV5-1; DNA: TGCGCCAGCAGCTTGGCCCTAGGGGGCGGGGGCGCCCATGAGCAGTTCTTC; CDR3: CASSLALGGGGAHEQFF
J: TRBJ1-4; D: TRBD1; size: NA; V: TRBV20-1; DNA: TGCAGTGCTAGGACAGGGCTCAGGCTGTTTTTT; CDR3: CSARTGLRLFF
J: TRBJ2-7; D: TRBD1; size: NA; V: TRBV14; DNA: TGTGCCAGCAGCCAACAACAGGGGGTCTACGAGCAGTACTTC; CDR3: CASSQQQGVYEQYF
J: TRBJ2-7; D: NA; size: few; V: TRBV3-1; DNA: TGTGCCAGCAGCCAAGATTTACCGAGTTACGAGCAGTACTTC; CDR3: CASSQDLPSYEQYF
J: TRBJ2-5; D: TRBD2; size: NA; V: TRBV6-6; DNA: TGTGCCAGCAGTCGCGGGGGTTTGGAGACCCAGTACTTC; CDR3: CASSRGGLETQYF
J: TRBJ1-5; D: NA; size: NA; V: TRBV20-1; DNA: TGCAGTGCCACCATCGGCCGAAATCAGCCCCAGCATTTT; CDR3: CSATIGRNQPQHF
J: TRBJ1-5; D: NA; size: many; V: TRBV29-1; DNA: TGCAGCGTTGGGGACCAGCCCCAGCATTTT; CDR3: CSVGDQPQHF
J: TRBJ1-6; D: NA; size: many; V: TRBV12-3/TRBV12-4; DNA: TGTGCCAGCAGCTTGGGCTATAATTCACCCCTCCACTTT; CDR3: CASSLGYNSPLHF
J: TRBJ2-1; D: TRBD1; size: NA; V: TRBV6-5; DNA: TGTGCCAGCAGTTACACGGACAGGGCAAACAATGAGCAGTTCTTC; CDR3: CASSYTDRANNEQFF
J: TRBJ2-2; D: TRBD2; size: NA; V: TRBV24-1; DNA: TGTGCCCTCCAGTCGGGGACTAGCGGGAGTTTCGGGGAGCTGTTTTTT; CDR3: CALQSGTSGSFGELFF
J: TRBJ1-4; D: TRBD1; size: NA; V: TRBV30; DNA: TGTGCCTGGAGGGCCGGGACAGGAAATGAAAAACTGTTTTTT; CDR3: CAWRAGTGNEKLFF
J: TRBJ2-3; D: TRBD2; size: NA; V: TRBV25-1; DNA: TGTGCCAGCAGTGATAACGCCGGGACTAAAGTACGGGATACGCAGTATTTT; CDR3: CASSDNAGTKVRDTQYF
J: TRBJ2-3; D: NA; size: many; V: TRBV5-1; DNA: TGCGCCAGCAGCCTCTGGGCAGGAATCACAGATACGCAGTATTTT; CDR3: CASSLWAGITDTQYF
J: TRBJ2-1; D: NA; size: NA; V: TRBV12-3/TRBV12-4; DNA: TGTGCCAGCAGTTTTGGGATCGAGCAGTTCTTC; CDR3: CASSFGIEQFF
J: TRBJ2-7; D: NA; size: few; V: TRBV3-1; DNA: TGTGCCAGCAGCCAGCCGGGCCCCGCCACCGAGCAGTACTTC; CDR3: CASSQPGPATEQYF
J: TRBJ2-6; D: TRBD1; size: NA; V: TRBV3-1; DNA: TGTGCCAGCAGCCAATGGAACAGGGGGCCCACTGGGGCCAACGTCCTGACTTTC; CDR3: CASSQWNRGPTGANVLTF
J: TRBJ2-7; D: NA; size: many; V: TRBV28; DNA: TGTGCCAGCAGTCGAGGGTACGAGCAGTACTTC; CDR3: CASSRGYEQYF
J: TRBJ2-2; D: TRBD1; size: NA; V: TRBV29-1; DNA: TGCAGCGGGGGCCGGACAGGTGCGAACACCGGGGAGCTGTTTTTT; CDR3: CSGGRTGANTGELFF
J: TRBJ2-5; D: NA; size: few; V: TRBV30; DNA: TGTGCCTGGAGTGGCGGAGAGACCCAGTACTTC; CDR3: CAWSGGETQYF
J: TRBJ2-1; D: NA; size: few; V: TRBV19; DNA: TGTGCCAGTAGTATAGAAGGACAGTACTACAATGAGCAGTTCTTC; CDR3: CASSIEGQYYNEQFF
J: TRBJ1-5; D: NA; size: many; V: TRBV5-1; DNA: TGCGCCAGCAGCCCCGACACTAGCAATCAGCCCCAGCATTTT; CDR3: CASSPDTSNQPQHF
J: TRBJ2-3; D: TRBD2; size: few; V: TRBV5-1; DNA: TGCGCCAGCAGCCGAGGACTAGCGGGAGGGCCAGCAGATACGCAGTATTTT; CDR3: CASSRGLAGGPADTQYF
J: TRBJ1-1; D: NA; size: NA; V: TRBV18; DNA: TGTGCCAGCTCACCACGGGAGGCGTCCACTGAAGCTTTCTTT; CDR3: CASSPREASTEAFF
J: TRBJ2-1; D: TRBD2; size: few; V: TRBV9; DNA: TGTGCCAGCAGCGCCGGGACTACCAATGAGCAGTTCTTC; CDR3: CASSAGTTNEQFF
J: TRBJ1-5; D: TRBD1; size: NA; V: TRBV20-1; DNA: TGCAGTGCGAGACAGGGTAGTCAGCCCCAGCATTTT; CDR3: CSARQGSQPQHF
J: TRBJ2-7; D: NA; size: few; V: TRBV11-2; DNA: TGTGCCAGCAGCTTGGGAGTAAGGCAGTACTTC; CDR3: CASSLGVRQYF
J: TRBJ1-3; D: NA; size: NA; V: TRBV12-3/TRBV12-4; DNA: TGTGCCAGCAGTTTCGGCCCCTCCGGTGGAAACACCATATATTTT; CDR3: CASSFGPSGGNTIYF
J: TRBJ2-7; D: TRBD2; size: NA; V: TRBV18; DNA: TGTGCCAGCTCACAACCCGGGGGGGCGGGAGGCCCCTACGAGCAGTACTTC; CDR3: CASSQPGGAGGPYEQYF
J: TRBJ1-6; D: TRBD1; size: few; V: TRBV7-9; DNA: TGTGCCAGCAGCTTCGGACAGGCGGTTTATAATTCACCCCTCCACTTT; CDR3: CASSFGQAVYNSPLHF
J: TRBJ1-1; D: NA; size: few; V: TRBV12-3/TRBV12-4; DNA: TGTGCCAGCAGTTTAGCGGGGGCGAACACTGAAGCTTTCTTT; CDR3: CASSLAGANTEAFF
J: TRBJ2-2; D: NA; size: NA; V: TRBV20-1; DNA: TGCAGTGCTAGTCAAAGGGCGGCCACCGGGGAGCTGTTTTTT; CDR3: CSASQRAATGELFF
J: TRBJ2-1; D: NA; size: NA; V: TRBV20-1; DNA: TGCAGTGCTACAATGAGAGGCGATGAGCAGTTCTTC; CDR3: CSATMRGDEQFF
J: TRBJ2-1; D: NA; size: NA; V: TRBV9; DNA: TGTGCCAGCAGCGTAGGGCTGTACGTTAGTGAGCAGTTCTTC; CDR3: CASSVGLYVSEQFF